A single sample is the source of the 29 T cell receptor beta chains below, sequenced in a study of blood T cells in healthy people across ages. Combining a sample-barcoded 5' primer with a J-beta primer mix, a second PCR ran for about 6 to 11 cycles. TCRdb called the 5' RACE reads again in MiXCR, with one record for every CDR3 protein. The data show roughly 1.9 million distinct CDR3 sequences, roughly 43% seen once. The sequenced sample was blood. Receptors originate from a human donor in good health.

The J gene is TRBJ2-6, the V gene TRBV7-3; 10 bases agree with TRBD1. Germline CDR1 and CDR2: SGHTA and FQGTGA. The CDR3 length is 18 residues. Germline trimming cut 3 bases from V and 1 base from J; bases unmatched to any gene: 6. The CDR3 sequence: CASSFRQGARSGANVLTF. CDR3 DNA sequence: TGTGCCAGCAGCTTTAGACAGGGGGCGCGGTCTGGGGCCAACGTCCTGACTTTC.

This clonotype was found a few times. The rearrangement uses TRBV7-8 and TRBJ2-1, with TRBD2 matching over 9 bases. CDR1 SGHVS and CDR2 FQNEAQ come from the germline V gene. The ends lost 3 bases at V and 4 bases at J; junction bases unmatched: 16. The CDR3 extends over 19 amino acids. This chain's CDR3 is CASSFPEMAGGPGYNEQFF. CDR3 bases: TGTGCCAGCAGCTTTCCCGAGATGGCGGGGGGGCCGGGGTACAATGAGCAGTTCTTC.

This clonotype was seen only a few times. This chain uses TRBV6-2 or TRBV6-3 with TRBJ2-5; D gene unclear. The CDR3 contains 15 residues. Germline V gene data show CDR1 as MNHEY and CDR2 as SVGEGT. Trimming removed 0 bases at V and 5 bases at J, with 13 bases between. The CDR3 sequence is CASSYSENVGETQYF. CDR3 coding DNA: TGTGCCAGCAGTTACTCGGAGAACGTCGGGGAGACCCAGTACTTC.

The V call is TRBV9, the J call TRBJ1-2, with TRBD1 identical over 7 bases. CDR3 length: 14 amino acids. Germline loops: CDR1 SGDLS, CDR2 YYNGEE. V shed 5 bases, J shed 0 bases, and the junction held 4 bases outside the gene matches. CDR3 protein: CASRNRGSNYGYTF. The CDR3 DNA sequence: TGTGCCAGCAGGAACAGGGGCTCTAACTATGGCTACACCTTC. Drawing the rest from reference TRBV9 and TRBJ1-2, the complete variable domain is DSGVTQTPKHLITATGQRVTLRCSPRSGDLSVYWYQQSLDQGLQFLIQYYNGEERAKGNILERFSAQQFPDLHSELNLSSLELGDSALYFCASRNRGSNYGYTFGSGTRLTVV.

This rearrangement joins TRBV12-3 or TRBV12-4 to TRBJ2-4; D possibly uses TRBD1 or TRBD2 (5 bases each). The end of the DNA fits TRBJ2-7 better, so the J call may be wrong. CDR3 size: 12 residues. This CDR3 is CASTRGENEQYF. CDR3 DNA sequence: TGTGCCAGCACCCGAGGGGAAAACGAGCAGTACTTC.

This rearrangement joins TRBV20-1 to TRBJ2-4; no clear D. Trimming shortened V by 6 bases and J by 0 bases, and 12 bases separated the two germline ends. This CDR3 contains 14 residues. The germline V gene has CDR1 DFQATT and CDR2 SNEGSKA (reference sequence). CDR3 sequence reads: CSAKNELAKNIQYF. In nucleotides, the CDR3 is TGCAGTGCCAAGAACGAGCTAGCCAAAAACATTCAGTACTTC.

This clonotype turned up a few times. At one of its ends the junction is not consistent with the germline gene, which may arise from a read error. V gene TRBV24-1 combines with J gene TRBJ2-7, with D hard to call. Per germline, CDR1 KGHDR and CDR2 SFDVKD. The CDR3 sequence is 13 residues long. CDR3 amino acids: CTTSTTSSYEQYF. The CDR3 nucleotides read TGTACCACCAGCACCACCTCTAGCTACGAGCAGTACTTC.

The chain employs TRBV12-3 or TRBV12-4 and TRBJ2-3; possibly TRBD2 for D (6 bases). The CDR3 length is 14 residues. Trimming cost V 7 bases and J 4 bases, with 15 bases left between them. CDR3 nucleotides: TGTGCCAGCACCGCAAGCGGGCTCGCAGATACGCAGTATTTT. Its protein is CASTASGLADTQYF.

This clonotype was observed a few times. The chain is built from TRBV20-1 and TRBJ2-1; no definite D call. CDR1 is DFQATT, CDR2 SNEGSKA, per germline (reference sequence). V was clipped by 7 bases and J by 8 bases, with 18 bases between them. The CDR3 is made up of 13 amino acids. CDR3 residues: CSVPFEETYEQFF. The DNA for the CDR3 is TGCAGTGTCCCCTTTGAAGAGACGTATGAGCAGTTCTTC.

The rearrangement links TRBV5-1 to TRBJ2-7; 7 bases are shared with TRBD2. CDR3 size: 15 residues. With V trimmed by 3 bases and J by 1 base, 7 bases remained unmatched. Germline V gene sequence: CDR1 SGHRS, CDR2 YFSETQ. The CDR3 is CASSCGGGESYEQYF. For the CDR3, the DNA is TGCGCCAGCAGCTGTGGGGGGGGAGAATCCTACGAGCAGTACTTC.

The chain links TRBV6-5 to TRBJ2-4; tentatively, D is TRBD2 (6 bases). The germline V and J ends were trimmed by 7 bases and 3 bases, with 22 bases remaining between them. Germline V gene sequence: CDR1 MNHEY, CDR2 SVGAGI. The CDR3 contains 17 residues. CDR3 in amino acids: CASTLNWGEWSKNIQYF. The CDR3 region has the DNA TGTGCCAGCACCCTAAACTGGGGGGAATGGAGCAAAAACATTCAGTACTTC.

V usage is TRBV20-1 and J usage is TRBJ2-7; the match to TRBD1 covers 9 bases. Germline V gives CDR1 DFQATT, CDR2 SNEGSKA (reference sequence). This CDR3 contains 16 residues. V was pared by 1 base and J by 1 base, with 8 bases of the junction left unmatched. The CDR3 nucleotides are TGCAGTGCTAGAGTTTATTTTGGGACAGGGTCCTACGAGCAGTACTTC. It encodes CSARVYFGTGSYEQYF.

The J gene is TRBJ2-1, the V gene TRBV4-2; possibly TRBD2 for D (6 bases). The CDR3 covers 15 residues. CDR1 is LGHNA, CDR2 YNFKEQ, per germline. V lost 4 bases to trimming and J lost 4 bases, with 14 bases between them. The CDR3, as DNA: TGTGCCAGCAGCCTCCTGGGCGGGGTGTACAATGAGCAGTTCTTC. Protein: CASSLLGGVYNEQFF.

This clonotype was detected a few times. The rearrangement joins TRBV7-2 to TRBJ2-7, with TRBD2 matching over 9 bases. The J call may be mistaken, given a closer DNA end match to TRBJ2-5. Germline V gives CDR1 SGHTA, CDR2 FQGNSA. This CDR3 region has 17 residues. The CDR3 bases are TGTGCCAGCAGCCCAATGGGAATAGCGGGGGTCCGGATGACCCAGTACTTC. This translates into CASSPMGIAGVRMTQYF.

V usage is TRBV7-9 and J usage is TRBJ1-2; no firm D call. The CDR3 length is 13 residues. The V gene lost 5 bases and the J gene lost 4 bases, with 11 bases spanning the gap. The germline gives CDR1 SEHNR, CDR2 FQNEAQ (reference sequence). This CDR3 reads CASSQNDIYGYTF. CDR3 DNA: TGTGCCAGCAGCCAGAACGACATCTATGGCTACACCTTC.

This clonotype came up a few times. The rearrangement links TRBV7-9 to TRBJ1-1; D is uncertain. Germline V CDR1 and CDR2: SEHNR, FQNEAQ (reference sequence). V was clipped by 2 bases and J by 5 bases, with 9 bases between them. The CDR3 is made up of 13 amino acids. The CDR3: CASSLYSVTEAFF. CDR3 in DNA: TGTGCCAGCAGCTTATACTCCGTAACTGAAGCTTTCTTT.

The chain links TRBV6-1 to TRBJ2-5; 12 bases agree with TRBD1. The DNA matches TRBJ2-7 better at its end, which makes the J call doubtful. This CDR3 is 15 amino acids long. Germline V CDR1 and CDR2: MNHNS, SASEGT. CDR3: CASSERDRGPHEQYF. CDR3 coding DNA: TGTGCCAGCAGTGAAAGGGACAGGGGGCCCCACGAGCAGTACTTC.

The chain couples TRBV11-2 to TRBJ2-5; 10 bases line up with TRBD1. The V and J ends lost 8 bases and 4 bases, in that order; junction bases with no gene match: 10. This CDR3 is 15 amino acids long. Germline CDR1 is SGHAT and CDR2 is FQNNGV. The CDR3 DNA reads TGTGCCAGCGCGGACAGGGGGTCATTCACAGAGACCCAGTACTTC. It specifies CASADRGSFTETQYF.

The chain uses TRBV12-3 or TRBV12-4 and TRBJ1-2; D is perhaps TRBD1 (6 bases). CDR3 size: 18 residues. V shed 5 bases and J shed 2 bases, with 24 bases lying between them. Here the CDR3 DNA reads TGTGCCAGCAGTATACTCCCCCGGGCATCAGGGGACAACTATGGCTACACCTTC. This gives the protein CASSILPRASGDNYGYTF.

This clonotype was observed at least ten times. This chain links TRBV29-1 with TRBJ2-7, with a tentative D call TRBD1 (6 bases). V shed 6 bases and J shed 0 bases, with 9 bases lying between them. This CDR3 spans 12 amino acids. Germline lookup yields CDR1 SQVTM and CDR2 ANQGSEA. The CDR3 sequence: CSVRDTSYEQYF. DNA of the CDR3: TGCAGCGTCCGGGACACCTCCTACGAGCAGTACTTC.

This clonotype occurred a few times. CDR3 nucleotides: TGCAGTGCTAGATCGGACAGGGGTCCTTGGGAGACCCAGTACTTC. Its translation: CSARSDRGPWETQYF. This chain connects TRBV20-1 to TRBJ2-5, with 9 bases matching TRBD1. The V gene end was trimmed by 2 bases and the J gene end by 5 bases; junction bases not matched to a gene: 9. The germline V gene has CDR1 DFQATT and CDR2 SNEGSKA (reference sequence). The length of the CDR3 is 15 residues.

Only a few counts were recorded for this clonotype. This chain links TRBV7-8 with TRBJ1-2; the D gene is possibly TRBD1 (5 bases). CDR1 SGHVS and CDR2 FQNEAQ come from the germline V gene. This CDR3 region has 14 residues. Trimming removed 5 bases at V and 6 bases at J, with 16 bases between. The CDR3 protein is CASSPRGTFHGYTF. The CDR3 bases are TGTGCCAGCAGCCCACGAGGGACGTTCCATGGCTACACCTTC.

V and J are TRBV20-1 and TRBJ1-2, with D unclear. The CDR3 has 14 amino acids. V was pared by 6 bases and J by 8 bases, with 22 bases between. Germline V lookup: CDR1 DFQATT, CDR2 SNEGSKA (reference sequence). The CDR3 nucleotides are TGCAGTGCGCAGAAAGCCGGGTACCCCGGGGGCTACACCTTC. Residues: CSAQKAGYPGGYTF.

V and J are TRBV9 and TRBJ2-5; D remains unclear. The CDR3 sequence is 16 residues long. The V end was cut by 4 bases, the J end by 2 bases, with 18 bases between. The germline V gene encodes CDR1 SGDLS and CDR2 YYNGEE. This CDR3 reads CASSPGVGVGQETQYF. CDR3 DNA: TGTGCCAGCAGCCCAGGTGTTGGTGTGGGGCAAGAGACCCAGTACTTC.

J is TRBJ2-5 and V is TRBV11-2, with TRBD1 as a possible D gene (6 bases). The DNA end is a closer match to TRBJ2-7, so the J assignment may be wrong. Germline V gives CDR1 SGHAT, CDR2 FQNNGV. The CDR3 spans 15 residues. CDR3 coding DNA: TGTGCCAGCAGCTTAAGAGGTCCAGGGGTGAGCGAGCAGTACTTC. It codes for CASSLRGPGVSEQYF.

Details on this clonotype: At one of its ends the junction is not consistent with the germline gene, which may arise from a read error. The chain joins TRBV20-1 to TRBJ1-6; a weak D match, TRBD1 (5 bases). Germline values: CDR1 DFQATT, CDR2 SNEGSKA (reference sequence). The CDR3 runs 14 residues. CDR3 region: CSALSDNNNSLLHF. The CDR3 DNA reads as TGCAGTGCTCTATCGGACAATAATAATTCACTCCTCCACTTT.

This clonotype was detected a few times. The chain is built from TRBV12-5 and TRBJ2-3; D is perhaps TRBD2 (7 bases). Germline V gives CDR1 LGHNT, CDR2 FRNRAP. V dropped 0 bases and J dropped 3 bases, with 13 bases sitting between them. This CDR3 has 16 amino acids. In DNA form, the CDR3 reads TGTGCTAGTGGTTTGGTACTGGGGAGGGGGACAGATACGCAGTATTTT. Translating it yields CASGLVLGRGTDTQYF. Full variable domain (missing parts from reference TRBV12-5 and TRBJ2-3): DARVTQTPRHKVTEMGQEVTMRCQPILGHNTVFWYRQTMMQGLELLAYFRNRAPLDDSGMPKDRFSAEMPDATLATLKIQPSEPRDSAVYFCASGLVLGRGTDTQYFGPGTRLTVL.

The V gene is TRBV12-3 or TRBV12-4, the J gene TRBJ2-3; D call uncertain. The germline V and J ends were trimmed by 6 bases and 2 bases, with 18 bases remaining between them. The length of the CDR3 is 16 residues. CDR3 DNA: TGTGCCAGCAGCCTTGGGTGGAGTCTAACCACAGATACGCAGTATTTT. Its translation is CASSLGWSLTTDTQYF.

The chain combines TRBV5-5 with TRBJ2-1, with 8 nucleotides matching TRBD1. This CDR3 has 16 residues. With 4 bases clipped from V and 9 bases from J, the junction kept 15 bases outside the gene matches. From germline, CDR1 is SGHKS and CDR2 YYEKEE (reference sequence). CDR3 protein: CASSPYHVTGDGEQFF. CDR3 nucleotide sequence: TGTGCCAGCAGCCCGTATCACGTGACAGGGGACGGTGAGCAGTTCTTC.